This TCR beta chain was retrieved from a study of blood T cell repertoires in COVID-19. At the level of the study: Specimens from acute and convalescent COVID-19 originated in the United States, Italy and Spain. The analysed material was cDNA or gDNA that came from T cells, B-cell-depleted T cells, or PBMCs.

Germline trimming cut 5 bases from V and 12 bases from J; bases unmatched to any gene: 11. CDR1 SGHTA and CDR2 FQGNSA come from the germline V gene. This CDR3 comprises 14 residues. As handled by the study authors: Nucleated cell counts were estimated from reference gene primer amplification. TCRdb keeps only in-frame clones here, not all; method: immunoSEQ multiplex PCR. V, J and clone size are those of that table, while D and trimming were read from the DNA. The sample has about 190,000 clones, about 90% seen once; the top ten hold 1.6%. This receptor was taken from a man aged 18 to 29 with active or convalescent COVID-19. The sample was peripheral blood. The rearrangement joins TRBV7-2 to TRBJ2-7, with 12 bases fitting TRBD2. CDR3 in DNA: TGTGCCAGCAGCACCGGGACTAGCGGGCCCCGTTGGTACTTC. It translates to CASSTGTSGPRWYF.